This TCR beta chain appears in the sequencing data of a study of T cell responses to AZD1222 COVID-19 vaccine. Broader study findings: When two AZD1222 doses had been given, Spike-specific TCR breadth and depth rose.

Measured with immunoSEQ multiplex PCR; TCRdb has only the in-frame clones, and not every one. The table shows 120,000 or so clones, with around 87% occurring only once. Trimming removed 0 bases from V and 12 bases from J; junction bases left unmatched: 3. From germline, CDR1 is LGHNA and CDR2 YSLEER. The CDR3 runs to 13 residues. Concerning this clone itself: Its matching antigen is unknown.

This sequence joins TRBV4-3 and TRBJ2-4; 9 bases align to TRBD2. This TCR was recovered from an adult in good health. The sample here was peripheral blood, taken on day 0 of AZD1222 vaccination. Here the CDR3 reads CASSQDGGRAQYF. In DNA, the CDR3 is TGCGCCAGCAGCCAAGACGGCGGGAGGGCTCAGTACTTC.